This T cell receptor beta chain was documented in a study of blood T cell repertoires in COVID-19. Study in general: Specimens from acute and convalescent COVID-19 originated in the United States, Italy and Spain. Nucleic acid was either cDNA or gDNA, and it came from T cells, B-cell-depleted T cells, or PBMCs.

CDR3 size: 14 residues. V gave up 6 bases and J gave up 0 bases; unmatched junction bases: 2. Germline CDR1 MNHEY, CDR2 SVGAGI. In the original workflow: How many nucleated cells were present was estimated from reference gene primer amplification. Clones were read by immunoSEQ multiplex PCR, and TCRdb kept only the in-frame ones, dropping some. V, J and clone size were drawn from that table, and D and trimming were deduced from the DNA. The data show 110,000 to 150,000 clones, around 80% seen once. The TCR comes from a man aged 55 to 69 with active or convalescent COVID-19. This chain uses TRBV6-5 with TRBJ1-1; TRBD1 aligns across 9 bases. The sample was peripheral blood. The DNA of the CDR3 is TGTGCCAGCAGGGACAGGGGCCTGAACACTGAAGCTTTCTTT. Its translation is CASRDRGLNTEAFF.